This T cell receptor (beta chain) was profiled in a study of CD8 T cells in ankylosing spondylitis. Study conclusions and caveats: Seemingly characteristic of ankylosing spondylitis blood was a TCR beta motif consisting of 7 or 8 highly homologous variants. In reactive arthritis synovial fluid and blood, some motif variants had been reported before.

The V gene end was trimmed by 6 bases and the J gene end by 5 bases; junction bases not matched to a gene: 8. CDR3 size: 14 residues. Germline CDR1 reads SGHTA; CDR2 reads FQGNSA. Details on this clonotype: Its antigen is not known.

Scientists made TCR beta libraries using quantitative 5'-RACE with molecular barcodes. Each CDR3 protein is one row after TCRdb ran MiXCR on the 5' RACE reads. Here the sample spans 800,000 to 900,000 distinct CDR3 sequences, roughly 12% being singletons. Sequencing used blood, either unsorted or a sorted T cell fraction (not recorded which). This TCR derives from a male donor with ankylosing spondylitis. The chain has TRBV7-2 and TRBJ2-5; 8 bases are a match to TRBD2. This CDR3 reads CASRATGGGETQYF. DNA of the CDR3: TGTGCCAGCAGGGCAACGGGAGGGGGGGAGACCCAGTACTTC. Full variable domain (missing parts from reference TRBV7-2 and TRBJ2-5): GAGVSQSPSNKVTEKGKDVELRCDPISGHTALYWYRQSLGQGLEFLIYFQGNSAPDKSGLPSDRFSAERTGGSVSTLTIQRTQQEDSAVYLCASRATGGGETQYFGPGTRLLVL.